The entry that follows covers one T cell receptor beta chain sequence. Sequencing was performed with immunoSEQ multiplex PCR; in TCRdb, only in-frame clones are kept and a portion is missing. Among about 300,000 clones listed, roughly 86% were seen once. The CDR3 length is 15 residues. V was pared by 0 bases and J by 8 bases, with 6 bases of the junction left unmatched. Per the germline V gene, CDR1 is PRHDT and CDR2 is FYEKMQ (reference sequence). The data originate from a study of blood T cell repertoires in COVID-19. In the study overall: Sources were T cells, B-cell-depleted T cells, or PBMCs; the material itself was cDNA or gDNA.

This receptor was identified in a woman aged 45-60 years who had been exposed to COVID-19. The gene calls are TRBV13 and TRBJ2-1; 8 bases map to TRBD1. The sample consisted of PBMCs or T cells enriched from blood (not recorded which). As DNA, the CDR3 is TGTGCCAGCAGCTTAGGGCCAGGGGGCTTACATGAGCAGTTCTTC. Translation gives CASSLGPGGLHEQFF.